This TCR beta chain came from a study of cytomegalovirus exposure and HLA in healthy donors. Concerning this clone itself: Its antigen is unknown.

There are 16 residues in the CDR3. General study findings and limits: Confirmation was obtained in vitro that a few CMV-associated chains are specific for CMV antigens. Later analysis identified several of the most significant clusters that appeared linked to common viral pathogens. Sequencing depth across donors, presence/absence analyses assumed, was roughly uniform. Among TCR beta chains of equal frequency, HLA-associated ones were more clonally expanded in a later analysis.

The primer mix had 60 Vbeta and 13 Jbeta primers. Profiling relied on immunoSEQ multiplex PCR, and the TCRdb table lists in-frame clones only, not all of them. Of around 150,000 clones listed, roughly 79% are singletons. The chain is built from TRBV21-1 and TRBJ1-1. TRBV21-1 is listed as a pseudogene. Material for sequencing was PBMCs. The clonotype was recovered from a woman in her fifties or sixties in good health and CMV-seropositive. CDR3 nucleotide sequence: TGTGCCAGCAGCAAAAATTGCCGGGGGATAGACACTGAAGCTTTCTTT. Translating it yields CASSKNCRGIDTEAFF.